This TCR beta chain stems from a study of CD8 T cells in Susac syndrome. As for this clonotype: The antigen is unknown.

Regarding the study as a whole: A handful of Susac-specific public clones appeared in CD8+ TEMRA repertoires, and around 16 in total CD8+ repertoires.

Reverse transcription used roughly 0.45 to 1 ug RNA and random hexamers. TCRdb analysed the immunoSEQ multiplex PCR reads with MiXCR anew, one entry per CDR3 protein. The table has about 130,000 distinct CDR3 sequences, about 94% seen once. This CDR3 spans 14 amino acids. Trimming took 4 bases from V and 2 from J; bases not matched to a gene: 3. Germline CDR1 and CDR2: MNHEY and SMNVEV (reference sequence). The clonotype originates from a human donor with Susac syndrome. The specimen was CD8+ T cells from PBMCs. V usage is TRBV27 and J usage is TRBJ2-3; the match to TRBD1 covers 7 bases. The CDR3 coding sequence is TGTGCCAGCAGTTGGGGACAGTACACAGATACGCAGTATTTT. Residues: CASSWGQYTDTQYF.